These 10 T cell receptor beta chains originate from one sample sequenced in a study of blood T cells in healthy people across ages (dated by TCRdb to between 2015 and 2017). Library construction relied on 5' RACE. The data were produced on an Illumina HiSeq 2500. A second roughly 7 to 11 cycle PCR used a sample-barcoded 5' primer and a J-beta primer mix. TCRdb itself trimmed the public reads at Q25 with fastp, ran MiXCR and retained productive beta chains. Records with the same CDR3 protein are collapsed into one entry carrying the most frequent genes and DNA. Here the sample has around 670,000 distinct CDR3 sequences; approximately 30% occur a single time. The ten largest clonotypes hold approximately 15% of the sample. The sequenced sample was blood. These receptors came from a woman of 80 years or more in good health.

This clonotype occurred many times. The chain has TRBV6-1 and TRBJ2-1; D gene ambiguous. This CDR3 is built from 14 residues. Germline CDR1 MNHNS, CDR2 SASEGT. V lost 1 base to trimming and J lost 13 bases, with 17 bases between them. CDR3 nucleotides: TGTGCCAGCAGTGAAGTCGAAGGGCTAATTACCCAGTTCTTC. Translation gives CASSEVEGLITQFF.

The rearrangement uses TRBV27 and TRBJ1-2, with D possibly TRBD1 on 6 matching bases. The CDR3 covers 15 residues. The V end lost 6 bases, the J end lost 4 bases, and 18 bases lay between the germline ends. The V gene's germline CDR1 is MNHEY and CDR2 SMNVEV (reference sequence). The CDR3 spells CASSIQGRSGYGYTF. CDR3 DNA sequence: TGTGCCAGCAGCATACAGGGACGATCGGGCTATGGCTACACCTTC.

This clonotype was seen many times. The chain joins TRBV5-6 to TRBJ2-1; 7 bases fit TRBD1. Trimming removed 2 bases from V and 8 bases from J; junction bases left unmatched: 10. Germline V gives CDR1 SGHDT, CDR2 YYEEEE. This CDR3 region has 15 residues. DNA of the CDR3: TGTGCCAGCAGCTTTAAGACAGGGTATATCGATGAGCAGTTCTTC. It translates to CASSFKTGYIDEQFF.

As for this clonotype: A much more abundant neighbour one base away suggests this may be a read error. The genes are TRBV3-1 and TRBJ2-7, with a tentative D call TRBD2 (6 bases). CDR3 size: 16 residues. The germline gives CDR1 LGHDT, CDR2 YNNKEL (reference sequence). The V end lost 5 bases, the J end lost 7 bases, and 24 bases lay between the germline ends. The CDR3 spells CASSRGEWVSGNEQYF. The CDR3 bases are TGTGCCAGCAGCAGGGGCGAGTGGGTTAGCGGAAATGAGCAGTACTTC.

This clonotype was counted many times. The CDR3 is CASSQEGGSSNYGYTF. DNA of the CDR3: TGTGCCAGCAGCCAAGAGGGGGGATCGTCTAACTATGGCTACACCTTC. The J gene is TRBJ1-2, the V gene TRBV3-1, with D possibly matching TRBD1 (5 bases). From germline, CDR1 is LGHDT and CDR2 YNNKEL (reference sequence). The CDR3 has 16 amino acids. With 0 bases removed from V and 0 bases from J, the gap between germline ends came to 11 bases.

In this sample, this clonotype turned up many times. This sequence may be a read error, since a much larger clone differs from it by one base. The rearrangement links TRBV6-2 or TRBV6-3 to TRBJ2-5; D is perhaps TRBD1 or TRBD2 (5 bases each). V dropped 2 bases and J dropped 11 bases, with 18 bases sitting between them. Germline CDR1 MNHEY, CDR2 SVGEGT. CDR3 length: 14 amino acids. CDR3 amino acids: CASSYGAGGNEQYF. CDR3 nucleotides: TGTGCCAGCAGTTACGGCGCTGGGGGTAATGAGCAGTACTTC.

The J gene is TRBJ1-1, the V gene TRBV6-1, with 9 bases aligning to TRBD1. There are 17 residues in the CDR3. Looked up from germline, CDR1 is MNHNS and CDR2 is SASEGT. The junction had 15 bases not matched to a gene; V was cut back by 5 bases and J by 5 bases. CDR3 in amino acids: CASSPWTGAMRGTEAFF. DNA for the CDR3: TGTGCCAGCAGTCCTTGGACAGGGGCCATGAGGGGGACTGAAGCTTTCTTT.

CDR3 in amino acids: CSVGSGSGDTQYF. The DNA for the CDR3 is TGCAGCGTTGGTAGCGGGAGTGGAGATACGCAGTATTTT. This chain links TRBV29-1 with TRBJ2-3, with TRBD2 matching over 9 bases. The germline V gene encodes CDR1 SQVTM and CDR2 ANQGSEA. With V trimmed by 4 bases and J by 5 bases, 4 bases remained unmatched. There are 13 residues in the CDR3.

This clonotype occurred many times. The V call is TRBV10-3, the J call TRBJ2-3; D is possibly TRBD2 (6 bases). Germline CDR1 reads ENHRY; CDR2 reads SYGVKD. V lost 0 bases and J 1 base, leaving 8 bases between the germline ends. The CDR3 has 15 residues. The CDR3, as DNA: TGTGCCATCAGTGAGTCTACGGGGGGCACAGATACGCAGTATTTT. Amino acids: CAISESTGGTDTQYF.

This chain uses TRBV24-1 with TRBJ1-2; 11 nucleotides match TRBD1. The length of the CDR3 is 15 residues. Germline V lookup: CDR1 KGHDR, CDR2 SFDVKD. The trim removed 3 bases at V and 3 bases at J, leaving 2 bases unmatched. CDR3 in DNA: TGTGCCACCAGTGATCGGACAGGGGGCGACTATGGCTACACCTTC. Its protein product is CATSDRTGGDYGYTF.